This entry describes one T cell receptor beta chain. The antigen is not known. This sample is drawn from a study of CD8+CD57+ T cells in acquired aplastic anemia. Study-level results: Controls and patients did not differ significantly in CD8+ Simpson's diversity. There were about 27 CD8+ CDR3 sequences that occurred in both patients and controls.

TCR beta VDJ and CDR3 profiling used genomic DNA as template. TCRdb ran MiXCR on the reads and lists one entry per CDR3 protein. The sample lists 150,000 to 200,000 distinct CDR3 sequences; less than 65% were seen once. Germline V gene data show CDR1 as SNHLY and CDR2 as FYNNEI. The V gene end was trimmed by 5 bases and the J gene end by 0 bases; junction bases not matched to a gene: 7. The CDR3 is made up of 15 amino acids. Individuals selected for sequencing had exhibited CD8+CD57+ cell expansion on flow cytometry. This sequence joins TRBV2 and TRBJ2-7, with 7 bases identical to TRBD1. Sample: sorted CD4+, CD8+, or CD8+CD57+ T cells (not recorded which) from PBMCs. The source of this sequence is a human donor with aplastic anemia. CDR3: CASSQTGFSSYEQYF. Written as DNA, the CDR3 is TGTGCCAGCAGTCAGACAGGGTTTAGCTCCTACGAGCAGTACTTC.